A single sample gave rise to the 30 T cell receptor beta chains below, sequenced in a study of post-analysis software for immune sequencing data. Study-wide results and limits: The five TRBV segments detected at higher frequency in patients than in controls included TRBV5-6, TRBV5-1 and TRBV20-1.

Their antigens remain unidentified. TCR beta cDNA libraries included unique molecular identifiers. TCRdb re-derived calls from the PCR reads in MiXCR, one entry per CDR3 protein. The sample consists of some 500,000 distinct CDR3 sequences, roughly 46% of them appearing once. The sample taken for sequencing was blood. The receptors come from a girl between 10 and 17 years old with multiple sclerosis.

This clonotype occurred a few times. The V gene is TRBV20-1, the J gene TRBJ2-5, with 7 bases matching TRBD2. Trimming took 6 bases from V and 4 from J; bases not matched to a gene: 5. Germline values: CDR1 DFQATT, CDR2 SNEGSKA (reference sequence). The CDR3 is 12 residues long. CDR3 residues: CSALAGVETQYF. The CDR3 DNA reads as TGCAGTGCCCTGGCGGGAGTAGAGACCCAGTACTTC.

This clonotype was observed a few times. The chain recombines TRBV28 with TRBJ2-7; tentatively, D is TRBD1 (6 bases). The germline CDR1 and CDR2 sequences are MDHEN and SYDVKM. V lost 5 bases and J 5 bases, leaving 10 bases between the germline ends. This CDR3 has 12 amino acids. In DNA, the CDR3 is TGTGCCAGCAGTCTCCAGGGGCACGAGCAGTACTTC. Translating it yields CASSLQGHEQYF. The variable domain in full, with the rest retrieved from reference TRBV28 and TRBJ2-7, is DVKVTQSSRYLVKRTGEKVFLECVQDMDHENMFWYRQDPGLGLRLIYFSYDVKMKEKGDIPEGYSVSREKKERFSLILESASTNQTSMYLCASSLQGHEQYFGPGTRLTVT.

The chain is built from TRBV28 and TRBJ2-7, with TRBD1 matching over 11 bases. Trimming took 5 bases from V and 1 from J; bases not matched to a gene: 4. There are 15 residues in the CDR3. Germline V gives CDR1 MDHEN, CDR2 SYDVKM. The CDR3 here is CASSDGTGGSYEQYF. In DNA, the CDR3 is TGTGCCAGCAGTGATGGGACAGGGGGGTCCTACGAGCAGTACTTC. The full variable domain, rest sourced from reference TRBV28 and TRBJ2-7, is DVKVTQSSRYLVKRTGEKVFLECVQDMDHENMFWYRQDPGLGLRLIYFSYDVKMKEKGDIPEGYSVSREKKERFSLILESASTNQTSMYLCASSDGTGGSYEQYFGPGTRLTVT.

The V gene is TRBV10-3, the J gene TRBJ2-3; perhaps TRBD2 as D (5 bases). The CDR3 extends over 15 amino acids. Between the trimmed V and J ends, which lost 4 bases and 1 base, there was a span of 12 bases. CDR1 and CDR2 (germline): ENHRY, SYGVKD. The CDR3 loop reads CAISGGSFGTDTQYF. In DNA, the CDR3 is TGTGCCATCAGTGGAGGGAGCTTCGGCACAGATACGCAGTATTTT.

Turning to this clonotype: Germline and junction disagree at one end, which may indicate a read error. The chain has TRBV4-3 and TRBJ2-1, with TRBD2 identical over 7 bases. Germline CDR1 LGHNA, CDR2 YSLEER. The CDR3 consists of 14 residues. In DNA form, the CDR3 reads TGCGCCAGCAGCCAAGGAGGGGACTACAGTGAGCAGTTCTTC. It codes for CASSQGGDYSEQFF.

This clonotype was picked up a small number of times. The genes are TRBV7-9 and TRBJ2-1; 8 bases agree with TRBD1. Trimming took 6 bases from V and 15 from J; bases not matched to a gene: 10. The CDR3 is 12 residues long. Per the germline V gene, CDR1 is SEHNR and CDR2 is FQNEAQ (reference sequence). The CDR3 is CASSQRQGWWFF. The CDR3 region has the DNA TGTGCCAGCAGTCAAAGACAGGGGTGGTGGTTCTTC.

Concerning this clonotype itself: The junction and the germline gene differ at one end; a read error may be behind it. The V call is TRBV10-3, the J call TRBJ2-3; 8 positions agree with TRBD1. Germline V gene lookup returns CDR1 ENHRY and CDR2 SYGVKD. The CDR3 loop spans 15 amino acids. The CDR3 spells CAVSESGQATDTQYF. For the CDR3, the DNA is TGTGCCGTCAGTGAGTCGGGACAGGCCACAGATACGCAGTATTTT.

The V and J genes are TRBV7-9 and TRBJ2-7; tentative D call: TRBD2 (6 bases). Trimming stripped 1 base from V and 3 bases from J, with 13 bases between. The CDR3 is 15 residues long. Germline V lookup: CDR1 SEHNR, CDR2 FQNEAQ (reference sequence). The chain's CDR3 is CASSLEDGGFYEQYF. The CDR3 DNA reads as TGTGCCAGCAGCTTAGAGGACGGAGGGTTCTACGAGCAGTACTTC.

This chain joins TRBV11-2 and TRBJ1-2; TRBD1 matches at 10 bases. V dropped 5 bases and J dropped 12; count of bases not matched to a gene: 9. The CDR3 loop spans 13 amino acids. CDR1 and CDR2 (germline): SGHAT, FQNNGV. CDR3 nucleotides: TGTGCCAGCAGCAGCCGGGACAGGGGACAGGACACCTTC. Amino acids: CASSSRDRGQDTF.

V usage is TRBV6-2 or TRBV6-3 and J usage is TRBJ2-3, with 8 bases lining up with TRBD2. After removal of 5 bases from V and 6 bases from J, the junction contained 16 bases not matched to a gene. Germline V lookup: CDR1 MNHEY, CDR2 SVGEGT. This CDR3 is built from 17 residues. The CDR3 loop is CASSETRGGTYLDTQYF. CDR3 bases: TGTGCCAGCAGTGAGACGCGCGGGGGGACCTATTTGGATACGCAGTATTTT.

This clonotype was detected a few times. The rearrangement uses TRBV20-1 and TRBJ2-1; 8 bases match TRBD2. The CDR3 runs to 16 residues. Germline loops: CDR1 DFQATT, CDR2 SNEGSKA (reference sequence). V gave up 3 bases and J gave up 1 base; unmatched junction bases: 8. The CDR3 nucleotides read TGCAGTGCTAGGTCCCCGGGACTAGTTTCCTACAATGAGCAGTTCTTC. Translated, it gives CSARSPGLVSYNEQFF.

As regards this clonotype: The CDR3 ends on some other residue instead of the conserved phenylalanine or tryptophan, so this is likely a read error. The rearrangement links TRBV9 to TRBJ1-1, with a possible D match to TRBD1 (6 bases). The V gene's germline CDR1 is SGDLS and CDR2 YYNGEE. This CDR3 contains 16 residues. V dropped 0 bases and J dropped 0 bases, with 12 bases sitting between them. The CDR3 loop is CASSVDGGALNTEAFL. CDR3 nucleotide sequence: TGTGCCAGCAGCGTAGACGGGGGCGCGTTGAACACTGAAGCTTTCTTG.

CDR3 protein: CASSLERMGGYTF. The CDR3 DNA reads TGTGCCAGCAGTTTAGAAAGAATGGGGGGCTACACCTTC. The chain combines TRBV12-3 or TRBV12-4 with TRBJ1-2; D remains unclear. CDR3 size: 13 residues. V lost 1 base and J lost 8, with 11 bases in between.

CDR3 sequence (DNA): TGTGCCACCAGCACGGGAAGTTCGGGTGGCTACACCTTC. This encodes CATSTGSSGGYTF. The chain recombines TRBV15 with TRBJ1-2; D ambiguous. Germline V gives CDR1 LNHNV, CDR2 YYDKDF (reference sequence). Trimming shortened V by 4 bases and J by 7 bases, and 13 bases separated the two germline ends. The CDR3 is 13 residues long.

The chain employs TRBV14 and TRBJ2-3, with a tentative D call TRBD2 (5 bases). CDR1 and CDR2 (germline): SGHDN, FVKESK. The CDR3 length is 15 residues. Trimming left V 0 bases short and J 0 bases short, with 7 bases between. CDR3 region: CASSQEWTSTDTQYF. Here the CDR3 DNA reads TGTGCCAGCAGCCAAGAATGGACTAGCACAGATACGCAGTATTTT.

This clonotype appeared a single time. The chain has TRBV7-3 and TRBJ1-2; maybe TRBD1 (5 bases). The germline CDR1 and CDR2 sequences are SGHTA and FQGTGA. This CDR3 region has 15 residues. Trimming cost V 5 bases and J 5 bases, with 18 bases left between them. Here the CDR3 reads CASSGNTGTDYGYTF. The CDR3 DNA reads TGTGCCAGCAGCGGTAACACCGGGACGGATTATGGCTACACCTTC.

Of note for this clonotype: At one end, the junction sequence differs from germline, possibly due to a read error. The CDR3, as DNA: TGCGCCAGCAGCTTGACACAGGGCGACGAGCTGTACTTC. Translated, it gives CASSLTQGDELYF. The chain carries TRBV5-1 and TRBJ2-7, with a possible D match to TRBD1 (6 bases). Germline assignment: CDR1 SGHRS and CDR2 YFSETQ. The CDR3 loop spans 13 amino acids.

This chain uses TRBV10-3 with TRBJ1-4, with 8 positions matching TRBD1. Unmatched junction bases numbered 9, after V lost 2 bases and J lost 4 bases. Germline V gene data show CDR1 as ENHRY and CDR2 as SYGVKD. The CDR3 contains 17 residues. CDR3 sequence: CAISEIGLGQGNEKLFF. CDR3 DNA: TGTGCCATCAGTGAGATCGGTTTAGGACAGGGTAATGAAAAACTGTTTTTT.

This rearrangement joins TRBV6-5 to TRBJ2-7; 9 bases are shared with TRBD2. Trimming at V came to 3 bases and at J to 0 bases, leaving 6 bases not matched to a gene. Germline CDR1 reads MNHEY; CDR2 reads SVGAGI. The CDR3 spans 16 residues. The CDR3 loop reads CASSYGLAISSYEQYF. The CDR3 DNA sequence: TGTGCCAGCAGTTATGGACTAGCGATATCCTCCTACGAGCAGTACTTC.

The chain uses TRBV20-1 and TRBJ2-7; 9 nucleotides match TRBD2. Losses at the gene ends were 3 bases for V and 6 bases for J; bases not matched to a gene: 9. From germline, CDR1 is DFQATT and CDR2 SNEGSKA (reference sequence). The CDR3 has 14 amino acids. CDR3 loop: CSASSGRRSGEQYF. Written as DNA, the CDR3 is TGCAGTGCTAGTAGCGGGAGAAGGTCGGGCGAGCAGTACTTC.

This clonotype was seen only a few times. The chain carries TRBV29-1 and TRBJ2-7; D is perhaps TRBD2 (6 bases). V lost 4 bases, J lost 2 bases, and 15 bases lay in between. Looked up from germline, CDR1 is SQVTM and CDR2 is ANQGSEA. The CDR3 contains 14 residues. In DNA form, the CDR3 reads TGCAGCGTTGGAGTTACCGGACTACCCTACGAGCAGTACTTC. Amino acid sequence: CSVGVTGLPYEQYF.

The CDR3 sequence is CASSKLRRGQPDTQYF. CDR3 nucleotide sequence: TGTGCCAGCAGTAAGCTGCGACGGGGTCAGCCAGATACGCAGTATTTT. J is TRBJ2-3 and V is TRBV27; the D gene is possibly TRBD2 (5 bases). This CDR3 spans 16 amino acids. Germline V CDR1 and CDR2: MNHEY, SMNVEV (reference sequence). V lost 5 bases and J 4 bases, leaving 19 bases between the germline ends.

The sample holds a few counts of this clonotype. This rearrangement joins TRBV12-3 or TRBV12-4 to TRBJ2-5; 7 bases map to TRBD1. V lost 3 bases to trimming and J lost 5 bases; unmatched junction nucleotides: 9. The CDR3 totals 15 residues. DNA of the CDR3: TGTGCCAGCAGTTTTCCGTCAGGGGGTACGGAGACCCAGTACTTC. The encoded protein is CASSFPSGGTETQYF.

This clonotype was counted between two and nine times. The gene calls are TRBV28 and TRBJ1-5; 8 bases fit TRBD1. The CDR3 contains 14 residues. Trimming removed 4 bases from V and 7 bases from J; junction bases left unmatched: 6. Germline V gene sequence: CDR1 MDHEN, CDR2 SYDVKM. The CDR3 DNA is TGTGCCAGCAGTTCAACAGGGGGTCAACAGCCCCAGCATTTT. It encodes CASSSTGGQQPQHF.

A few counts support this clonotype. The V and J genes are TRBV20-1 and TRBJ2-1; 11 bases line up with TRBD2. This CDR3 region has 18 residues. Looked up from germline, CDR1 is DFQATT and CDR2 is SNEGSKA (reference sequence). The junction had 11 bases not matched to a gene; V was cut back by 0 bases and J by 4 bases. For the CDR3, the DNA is TGCAGTGCTAGAGATCCCTCTAGGACTAGCGGGCCTTACAATGAGCAGTTCTTC. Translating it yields CSARDPSRTSGPYNEQFF.

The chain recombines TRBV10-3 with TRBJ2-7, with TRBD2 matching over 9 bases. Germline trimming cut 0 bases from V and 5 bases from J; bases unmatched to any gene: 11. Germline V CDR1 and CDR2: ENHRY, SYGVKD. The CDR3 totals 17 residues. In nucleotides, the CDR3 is TGTGCCATCAGTGAGTCGTTGGCTAGCGGGAAGGGGGACGAGCAGTACTTC. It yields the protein CAISESLASGKGDEQYF.

CDR3 protein: CASSDPASGSMYEQYF. CDR3 coding DNA: TGTGCCAGCAGTGATCCGGCTAGCGGGAGTATGTACGAGCAGTACTTC. This chain joins TRBV6-1 and TRBJ2-5; 10 bases map to TRBD2. The J call may be faulty, since TRBJ2-7 better matches the DNA end. This CDR3 contains 16 residues. Germline assignment: CDR1 MNHNS and CDR2 SASEGT.

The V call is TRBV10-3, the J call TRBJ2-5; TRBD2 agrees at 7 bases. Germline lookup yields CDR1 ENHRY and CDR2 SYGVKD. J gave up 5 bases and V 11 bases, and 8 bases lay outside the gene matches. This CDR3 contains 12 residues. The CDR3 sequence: CALAGVPETQYF. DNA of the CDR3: TGTGCCTTGGCGGGAGTGCCCGAGACCCAGTACTTC.

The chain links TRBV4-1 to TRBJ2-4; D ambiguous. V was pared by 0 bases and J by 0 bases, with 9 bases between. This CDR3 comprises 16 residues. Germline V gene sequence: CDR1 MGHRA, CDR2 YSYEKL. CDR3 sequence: CASSQDYQVAKNIQYF. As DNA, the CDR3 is TGCGCCAGCAGCCAAGACTATCAGGTAGCCAAAAACATTCAGTACTTC.

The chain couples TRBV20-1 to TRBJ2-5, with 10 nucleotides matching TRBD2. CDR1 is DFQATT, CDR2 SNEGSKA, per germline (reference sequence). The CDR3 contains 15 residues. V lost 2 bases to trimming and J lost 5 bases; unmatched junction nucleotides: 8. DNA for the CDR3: TGCAGTGCTAGACCTAGCGGGAGAGGGTCGGAGACCCAGTACTTC. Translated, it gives CSARPSGRGSETQYF.